Below, one T cell receptor (beta chain) is given with its context. Its antigen is still unknown. This specimen belongs to a study of T-cell memory formation after mild COVID-19. Study details: Across donors, TCR clusters were largely donor specific.

TCRdb re-derived calls from the 5' RACE reads in MiXCR, one entry per CDR3 protein. Among some 330,000 distinct CDR3 sequences listed, under 25% were seen once. The germline V gene has CDR1 SEHNR and CDR2 FQNEAQ (reference sequence). V was clipped by 5 bases and J by 8 bases, with 12 bases between them. This CDR3 region has 12 residues. Regarding the study as a whole: Clones shrinking between day 15 and 85 showed a balanced CD4/CD8 split, and those that grew later tilted toward CD4+. Among CD4+ contracting clones, most were CM and EM, and CD8+ ones EMRA. A subset of responding clones appeared in pre-infection memory, suggesting cross-reactive memory joined.

V usage is TRBV7-9 and J usage is TRBJ1-2; D unclear. Material for sequencing was PBMCs or a T cell subset sorted from them (not recorded which). This receptor was identified in an adult woman who had mild COVID-19 (a few samples of this study predate the infection). Cell type and time point are not known. CDR3 sequence reads: CASSPGHWGYTF. DNA of the CDR3: TGTGCCAGCAGCCCCGGGCATTGGGGCTACACCTTC.